Shown below are 19 T cell receptor beta chains from a single sample sequenced in a study of T cells after posttransplantation cyclophosphamide. Libraries were prepared by immunoSEQ multiplex PCR; TCRdb keeps only in-frame clonotypes and omits some of them. The sample contains 40,000 to 45,000 clones, none occurring once; approximately 2.2% lies in the top ten. The sample consisted of PBMCs. The source of these receptors is a man aged 40-55 years in good health, CMV-negative, and a related stem cell transplant donor.

The sample holds many counts of this clone. This chain joins TRBV4-1 and TRBJ2-1; 9 bases line up with TRBD2. CDR1 MGHRA and CDR2 YSYEKL come from the germline V gene. The CDR3 contains 16 residues. Losses at the gene ends were 4 bases for V and 2 bases for J; bases not matched to a gene: 6. The CDR3 DNA reads as TGCGCCAGCAGCCCCCGGCTAGCGGGAACCTACAATGAGCAGTTCTTC. Protein product: CASSPRLAGTYNEQFF.

This clone was counted ten times or more. This sequence joins TRBV18 and TRBJ2-7; 8 positions agree with TRBD1. Germline V gene data show CDR1 as KGHSH and CDR2 as LQKENI. This CDR3 region has 15 residues. The V gene end was trimmed by 6 bases and the J gene end by 4 bases; junction bases not matched to a gene: 11. Here the CDR3 reads CASSLGQGDLYEQYV. The CDR3 DNA is TGTGCCAGCTCGCTCGGACAGGGAGATTTATACGAGCAGTACGTC.

This clone has at least ten counts. This chain uses TRBV11-3 with TRBJ1-4; no firm D call. Germline lookup yields CDR1 SGHNT and CDR2 YENEEA. Trimming cost V 5 bases and J 6 bases, with 16 bases left between them. The CDR3 length is 15 residues. The CDR3 reads CASSTNNQLDEKLFF. The CDR3 DNA sequence: TGTGCCAGCAGCACTAACAATCAACTGGATGAAAAACTGTTTTTT. Based on the CDR3 plus reference TRBV11-3 and TRBJ1-4, the full variable domain is EAGVVQSPRYKIIEKKQPVAFWCNPISGHNTLYWYLQNLGQGPELLIRYENEEAVDDSQLPKDRFSAERLKGVDSTLKIQPAELGDSAVYLCASSTNNQLDEKLFFGSGTQLSVL.

This clone occurred many times. This chain uses TRBV2 with TRBJ1-3; the match to TRBD1 covers 8 bases. CDR1 is SNHLY and CDR2 is FYNNEI in the germline V gene. Trimming took 7 bases from V and 4 from J; bases not matched to a gene: 12. The CDR3 runs 16 residues. CDR3: CASKTPQGAEGNTIYF. CDR3 nucleotide sequence: TGTGCCAGCAAGACGCCGCAGGGGGCTGAGGGAAACACCATATATTTT.

At least ten counts were recorded for this clone. Distinct nucleotide sequences in the sample also encode this CDR3. The J gene is TRBJ2-7, the V gene TRBV5-1; 11 bases map to TRBD1. V lost 3 bases to trimming and J lost 4 bases; unmatched junction nucleotides: 3. This CDR3 region has 14 residues. CDR1 SGHRS and CDR2 YFSETQ come from the germline V gene. The CDR3 here is CASSWTGGGYEQYF. The CDR3 nucleotides are TGCGCCAGCAGCTGGACAGGGGGCGGGTACGAGCAGTACTTC.

This clone was seen only a few times. CDR3 sequence (DNA): TGTGCCACCGGGACAGGGTTGTGGGGGTACGAGCAGTACTTC. As protein: CATGTGLWGYEQYF. The chain joins TRBV6-1 to TRBJ2-7; 9 bases line up with TRBD1. The CDR3 loop spans 14 amino acids. V was pared by 10 bases and J by 4 bases, with 11 bases of the junction left unmatched. The germline CDR1 and CDR2 sequences are MNHNS and SASEGT.

This clone showed up many times. J is TRBJ2-7 and V is TRBV15; D unresolved. This CDR3 has 13 residues. Germline assignment: CDR1 LNHNV and CDR2 YYDKDF (reference sequence). V lost 6 bases to trimming and J lost 3 bases, with 12 bases between them. CDR3 in DNA: TGTGCCACCAGGCCCGCGAATAGCTACGAGCAGTACTTC. It codes for CATRPANSYEQYF.

In its sample, this clone was seen a few times. A read error may account for a junction end that differs from germline. This chain uses TRBV9 with TRBJ2-6, with D perhaps matching TRBD1 (6 bases). The V gene's germline CDR1 is SGDLS and CDR2 YYNGEE. There are 16 residues in the CDR3. The CDR3 coding sequence is TGTGCCAGCAGCCTTACCAGGGGTTCTGGGGCCAACGTCCTGACCTTC. Translation: CASSLTRGSGANVLTF.

This clone was seen repeatedly, ten times or more. This sequence joins TRBV7-3 and TRBJ1-1; D is unclear. The CDR3 totals 14 residues. V gave up 5 bases and J gave up 0 bases, with 10 bases separating them. Germline assignment: CDR1 SGHTA and CDR2 FQGTGA. In nucleotides, the CDR3 is TGTGCCAGCAGCCCAGACACCTTGAACACTGAAGCTTTCTTT. It codes for CASSPDTLNTEAFF.

The CDR3 nucleotides are TGTGCCAGCAGCTTACTAGCGGGGGGCAAAAACATTCAGTACTTC. Translating gives CASSLLAGGKNIQYF. The V gene is TRBV7-9, the J gene TRBJ2-4; 11 bases fit TRBD2. This CDR3 comprises 15 residues. Germline CDR1 reads SEHNR; CDR2 reads FQNEAQ (reference sequence). J was trimmed by 3 bases and V by 2 bases; bases with no gene match: 0.

This clone was found many times. The rearrangement links TRBV6-4 to TRBJ2-1; TRBD2 agrees at 8 bases. Trimming removed 5 bases from V and 0 bases from J; junction bases left unmatched: 6. This CDR3 comprises 16 residues. CDR1 is MRHNA and CDR2 is SNTAGT in the germline V gene. CDR3 loop: CASSRTSGRSYNEQFF. The CDR3 DNA sequence: TGTGCCAGCAGTCGTACTAGCGGTCGCTCCTACAATGAGCAGTTCTTC.

This clone came up many times. The chain has TRBV11-2 and TRBJ1-5, with TRBD1 as a possible D gene (5 bases). The CDR3 covers 15 residues. The germline gives CDR1 SGHAT, CDR2 FQNNGV. The V end lost 1 base, the J end lost 6 bases, and 13 bases lay between the germline ends. CDR3 amino acids: CASSLAPGGGQPQHF. The CDR3, as DNA: TGTGCCAGCAGCTTAGCTCCGGGGGGAGGTCAGCCCCAGCATTTT.

This clone was counted ten times or more. The chain combines TRBV6-1 with TRBJ2-1; D is perhaps TRBD1 (5 bases). Germline loops: CDR1 MNHNS, CDR2 SASEGT. V lost 9 bases and J 0 bases, leaving 15 bases between the germline ends. CDR3 length: 15 amino acids. DNA for the CDR3: TGTGCCAGTTCCTTAGGGGCTAACTCCTACAATGAGCAGTTCTTC. Residues: CASSLGANSYNEQFF.

In this sample, this clone turned up many times. Other DNA sequences of this sample code for an identical CDR3. The chain couples TRBV19 to TRBJ1-1; D not certain. The CDR3 totals 13 residues. Germline V gene lookup returns CDR1 LNHDA and CDR2 SQIVND (reference sequence). V gave up 6 bases and J gave up 0 bases, with 8 bases separating them. CDR3 sequence reads: CASRGGMNTEAFF. CDR3 nucleotide sequence: TGTGCCAGTAGGGGAGGGATGAACACTGAAGCTTTCTTT.

This clone was recorded at least ten times. The chain uses TRBV7-9 and TRBJ1-6; unclear D gene. V shed 5 bases and J shed 7 bases, with 3 bases lying between them. The CDR3 totals 11 residues. Germline V gives CDR1 SEHNR, CDR2 FQNEAQ (reference sequence). The CDR3 here is CASSQNSPLHF. CDR3 DNA: TGTGCCAGCAGCCAAAATTCACCCCTCCACTTT.

Many counts were recorded for this clone. This chain uses TRBV18 with TRBJ1-6, with D hard to call. Germline CDR1 reads KGHSH; CDR2 reads LQKENI. The V end was cut by 3 bases, the J end by 7 bases, with 13 bases between. The length of the CDR3 is 15 residues. CDR3 sequence reads: CASSPNGSPNSPLHF. DNA for the CDR3: TGTGCCAGCTCACCCAACGGTTCGCCGAATTCACCCCTCCACTTT.

This clone came up many times. The V gene is TRBV10-3, the J gene TRBJ2-2; 10 bases agree with TRBD1. V trimming: 4 bases; J trimming: 7 bases; junction bases outside the gene matches: 3. This CDR3 has 14 residues. Germline V gives CDR1 ENHRY, CDR2 SYGVKD. This CDR3 reads CAISGTGGHGELFF. The CDR3 DNA reads TGTGCCATCAGTGGGACAGGGGGACACGGGGAGCTGTTTTTT.

The sample holds a few counts of this clone. The chain joins TRBV7-2 to TRBJ2-3; perhaps TRBD2 as D (6 bases). This CDR3 region has 14 residues. The ends were cut back, 1 base at V and 3 bases at J, with 8 bases in the middle. CDR1 SGHTA and CDR2 FQGNSA come from the germline V gene. The CDR3 nucleotides are TGTGCCAGCAGCTTAGTTAGCGGAACAGATACGCAGTATTTT. It translates to CASSLVSGTDTQYF.

The sample holds many counts of this clone. The genes are TRBV7-3 and TRBJ2-3, with 7 bases that match TRBD2. The germline V gene encodes CDR1 SGHTA and CDR2 FQGTGA. This CDR3 is built from 14 residues. The V segment lost 2 bases and the J segment 4 bases; nucleotides outside the gene matches: 3. DNA for the CDR3: TGTGCCAGCAGCTTAGGCCTAGCGGCAGATACGCAGTATTTT. It encodes CASSLGLAADTQYF.